The 26 T cell receptor beta chains listed next were all sequenced from one sample in a study of CD8 T cells in Susac syndrome. When the RNA was reverse transcribed, random hexamers were used with an input of about 0.45 to 1 ug. One entry per CDR3 protein results from TCRdb running MiXCR on the immunoSEQ multiplex PCR reads. This table holds fewer than 350,000 distinct CDR3 sequences, roughly 94% found once. Sequenced: CD4+ T cells from PBMCs. The receptor source for this set is a human donor with multiple sclerosis.

J is TRBJ2-3 and V is TRBV5-1, with 16 nucleotides matching TRBD2. The CDR3 totals 17 residues. V lost 4 bases, J lost 6 bases, and 8 bases stayed unmatched. Germline values: CDR1 SGHRS, CDR2 YFSETQ. This CDR3 reads CASSPGTSGGASDTQYF. The CDR3 DNA is TGCGCCAGCAGCCCAGGGACTAGCGGGGGGGCCTCCGATACGCAGTATTTT.

This clonotype has only one observation. This chain links TRBV6-2 or TRBV6-3 with TRBJ1-2, with TRBD1 identical over 8 bases. Trimming took 6 bases from V and 2 from J; bases not matched to a gene: 5. Germline V CDR1 and CDR2: MNHEY, SVGEGT. The CDR3 spans 14 residues. The CDR3, as DNA: TGTGCCAGCAGCCCTCGGGACAGGAACTATGGCTACACCTTC. This sequence encodes CASSPRDRNYGYTF.

The rearrangement uses TRBV9 and TRBJ2-7; 8 nucleotides align to TRBD2. Losses at the gene ends were 0 bases for V and 3 bases for J; bases not matched to a gene: 8. The germline V gene encodes CDR1 SGDLS and CDR2 YYNGEE. CDR3 length: 16 amino acids. The CDR3 protein is CASSVATGGAVYEQYF. In DNA form, the CDR3 reads TGTGCCAGCAGCGTAGCAACGGGGGGGGCGGTCTACGAGCAGTACTTC.

The V and J genes are TRBV5-4 and TRBJ1-5; D remains unclear. V gave up 4 bases and J gave up 1 base, with 6 bases separating them. The CDR3 length is 13 residues. From germline, CDR1 is SGHNT and CDR2 YYREEE (reference sequence). The chain's CDR3 is CASSPDSNQPQHF. The DNA for the CDR3 is TGTGCCAGCAGCCCGGACAGCAATCAGCCCCAGCATTTT. Complete variable domain (other parts from reference TRBV5-4 and TRBJ1-5): ETGVTQSPTHLIKTRGQQVTLRCSSQSGHNTVSWYQQALGQGPQFIFQYYREEENGRGNFPPRFSGLQFPNYSSELNVNALELDDSALYLCASSPDSNQPQHFGDGTRLSIL.

V is TRBV29-1 and J is TRBJ1-4; 7 bases agree with TRBD1. The CDR3 is 14 residues long. The germline V gene encodes CDR1 SQVTM and CDR2 ANQGSEA. Unmatched junction bases numbered 9, after V lost 4 bases and J lost 7 bases. The CDR3 is CSVGLRQGGEKLFF. CDR3 DNA: TGCAGCGTTGGTCTCCGACAGGGTGGTGAAAAACTGTTTTTT.

This clonotype occurred once. V usage is TRBV11-2 and J usage is TRBJ2-2; D perhaps matches TRBD2 (5 bases). CDR3 length equals 11 residues. The germline V gene encodes CDR1 SGHAT and CDR2 FQNNGV. Trimming stripped 7 bases from V and 7 bases from J, with 7 bases between. DNA for the CDR3: TGTGCCAGCACCCGGGACGGGGAGCTGTTTTTT. The encoded protein is CASTRDGELFF.

In DNA, the CDR3 is TGTGCCAGCAGGGAACAGGGGGGGGACACTGAAGCTTTCTTT. Amino acid sequence: CASREQGGDTEAFF. The chain uses TRBV2 and TRBJ1-1; 8 bases are shared with TRBD1. CDR1 is SNHLY, CDR2 FYNNEI, per germline. Unmatched junction bases numbered 6, after V lost 6 bases and J lost 3 bases. CDR3 length: 14 amino acids.

The V call is TRBV12-3 or TRBV12-4, the J call TRBJ2-3; no definite D call. V was shortened by 4 bases and J by 3 bases, with 14 bases between the two germline ends. This CDR3 comprises 15 residues. The CDR3 coding sequence is TGTGCCAGCAGTTCGGGCGATGTGGGAACAGATACGCAGTATTTT. It codes for CASSSGDVGTDTQYF.

The chain carries TRBV6-1 and TRBJ1-1, with 8 bases lining up with TRBD1. CDR3 length equals 15 residues. Trimming cost V 6 bases and J 1 base; bases outside gene matches: 7. Germline values: CDR1 MNHNS, CDR2 SASEGT. The DNA for the CDR3 is TGTGCCAGCAGCCTGGACAGGGCGCAGAACACTGAAGCTTTCTTT. The encoded protein is CASSLDRAQNTEAFF.

This sequence joins TRBV7-2 and TRBJ2-5, with no clear D. Germline V gene sequence: CDR1 SGHTA, CDR2 FQGNSA. CDR3 length equals 13 residues. Trimming removed 5 bases at V and 2 bases at J, with 9 bases between. DNA for the CDR3: TGTGCCAGCAGCCCCTACACGCAAGAGACCCAGTACTTC. Its protein product is CASSPYTQETQYF.

The V gene is TRBV5-1, the J gene TRBJ1-1, with 7 positions matching TRBD1. The germline CDR1 and CDR2 sequences are SGHRS and YFSETQ. After removal of 3 bases from V and 0 bases from J, the junction contained 8 bases not matched to a gene. The CDR3 sequence is 16 residues long. The CDR3 DNA follows: TGCGCCAGCAGCTCGACAGGGTCCTGGGTGAACACTGAAGCTTTCTTT. Its protein is CASSSTGSWVNTEAFF. The full variable domain, with the rest looked up from reference TRBV5-1 and TRBJ1-1, is KAGVTQTPRYLIKTRGQQVTLSCSPISGHRSVSWYQQTPGQGLQFLFEYFSETQRNKGNFPGRFSGRQFSNSRSEMNVSTLELGDSALYLCASSSTGSWVNTEAFFGQGTRLTVV.

The chain joins TRBV18 to TRBJ2-6; D is perhaps TRBD1 (6 bases). The CDR3 has 15 amino acids. V was trimmed by 6 bases and J by 2 bases, leaving 11 bases between them. Germline assignment: CDR1 KGHSH and CDR2 LQKENI. This CDR3 reads CASSLDRTGANVLTF. CDR3 sequence (DNA): TGTGCCAGCTCGCTCGACAGGACTGGGGCCAACGTCCTGACTTTC.

The V gene is TRBV7-9, the J gene TRBJ1-6, with 9 bases that match TRBD1. Trimming removed 7 bases from V and 5 bases from J; junction bases left unmatched: 6. The CDR3 is made up of 15 amino acids. Germline V gives CDR1 SEHNR, CDR2 FQNEAQ (reference sequence). Here the CDR3 reads CASILGQGDNSPLHF. CDR3 nucleotides: TGTGCCAGCATCTTGGGACAGGGAGATAATTCACCCCTCCACTTT.

The V and J genes are TRBV23-1 and TRBJ2-2; 10 bases are a match to TRBD1. TRBV23-1 counts as an open reading frame of uncertain function. The CDR3 covers 14 residues. The ends lost 6 bases at V and 4 bases at J; junction bases unmatched: 2. The CDR3 loop reads CASRGQGFTGELFF. CDR3 nucleotide sequence: TGCGCCAGCAGGGGACAGGGGTTCACCGGGGAGCTGTTTTTT.

This chain connects TRBV2 to TRBJ2-1; D not certain. The germline gives CDR1 SNHLY, CDR2 FYNNEI. Trimming shortened V by 7 bases and J by 6 bases, and 10 bases separated the two germline ends. The CDR3 has 12 amino acids. CDR3 protein: CASKVGVNEQFF. The DNA of the CDR3 is TGTGCCAGCAAGGTGGGTGTCAATGAGCAGTTCTTC.

This chain connects TRBV19 to TRBJ1-5; no firm D call. CDR1 and CDR2 (germline): LNHDA, SQIVND (reference sequence). This CDR3 has 15 residues. Trimming took off 5 bases at V and 6 bases at J, with 17 bases between the two ends. CDR3 DNA sequence: TGTGCCAGTAGTCCGATAAGGGTGGCGAGTCAGCCCCAGCATTTT. Amino acids: CASSPIRVASQPQHF.

The table lists this clonotype with a count of one. The chain recombines TRBV6-1 with TRBJ1-5, with TRBD1 as a possible D gene (6 bases). CDR1 and CDR2 (germline): MNHNS, SASEGT. The CDR3 contains 15 residues. Trimming cost V 6 bases and J 2 bases, with 14 bases left between them. The CDR3 region is CASRLNGGRNQPQHF. DNA of the CDR3: TGTGCCAGCAGACTGAATGGGGGCCGCAATCAGCCCCAGCATTTT.

The J gene is TRBJ1-4, the V gene TRBV19, with a tentative D call TRBD1 (5 bases). Trimming cost V 3 bases and J 8 bases, with 16 bases left between them. This CDR3 is 15 amino acids long. Germline CDR1 reads LNHDA; CDR2 reads SQIVND (reference sequence). The CDR3 sequence: CASSMSAGSGEKLFF. CDR3 nucleotides: TGTGCCAGTAGTATGTCGGCAGGGTCGGGAGAAAAACTGTTTTTT.

This clonotype was seen a few times. The CDR3 here is CASSAQGGSSYEQYF. The CDR3 DNA sequence: TGTGCCAGTAGTGCCCAGGGGGGCTCTAGCTACGAGCAGTACTTC. The V call is TRBV19, the J call TRBJ2-7; tentative D call: TRBD1 (7 bases). V dropped 5 bases and J dropped 3 bases, with 17 bases sitting between them. Germline V gene data show CDR1 as LNHDA and CDR2 as SQIVND (reference sequence). CDR3 size: 15 residues.

This clonotype appeared once. This chain connects TRBV5-1 to TRBJ1-5; 7 positions match TRBD1. Trimming cost V 0 bases and J 5 bases; bases outside gene matches: 8. Germline assignment: CDR1 SGHRS and CDR2 YFSETQ. The CDR3 is 16 residues long. The CDR3 loop reads CASSLGGGTAHQPQHF. In nucleotides, the CDR3 is TGCGCCAGCAGCTTGGGGGGAGGGACAGCTCATCAGCCCCAGCATTTT.

V usage is TRBV4-1 and J usage is TRBJ2-5, with 8 bases identical to TRBD2. J gave up 0 bases and V 1 base, and 13 bases lay outside the gene matches. CDR1 and CDR2 from the germline V gene are MGHRA and YSYEKL. This CDR3 has 19 residues. The CDR3 loop is CASSQVVGLTSGYQETQYF. The CDR3 DNA reads TGCGCCAGCAGCCAAGTGGTCGGTCTAACTAGCGGATACCAAGAGACCCAGTACTTC.

The genes are TRBV11-2 and TRBJ2-1; D not certain. Germline CDR1 is SGHAT and CDR2 is FQNNGV. Trimming shortened V by 7 bases and J by 4 bases, and 17 bases separated the two germline ends. This CDR3 spans 15 amino acids. The CDR3 protein is CASIPVGGTYNEQFF. CDR3 in DNA: TGTGCCAGCATTCCGGTCGGCGGCACTTACAATGAGCAGTTCTTC.

This CDR3 reads CASRRTGLNEKLFF. The CDR3 DNA reads as TGTGCCAGCAGGCGGACAGGGCTTAATGAAAAACTGTTTTTT. This chain links TRBV6-5 with TRBJ1-4; 8 bases match TRBD1. This CDR3 has 14 residues. V shed 6 bases, J shed 4 bases, and the junction held 4 bases outside the gene matches. In germline, CDR1 is MNHEY, CDR2 SVGAGI.

The chain links TRBV25-1 to TRBJ1-4; D unresolved. This CDR3 has 14 residues. V lost 3 bases and J 8 bases, leaving 13 bases between the germline ends. Germline V gives CDR1 MGHDK, CDR2 SYGVNS. As DNA, the CDR3 is TGTGCCAGCAGTGAGGCGGGCTTCGACGAAAAACTGTTTTTT. It yields the protein CASSEAGFDEKLFF.

This clonotype showed up just a few times. Germline is not matched at one junction end, which may reflect a read error. The rearrangement links TRBV12-3 or TRBV12-4 to TRBJ1-2, with D possibly TRBD1 on 6 matching bases. The length of the CDR3 is 12 residues. This CDR3 reads CASSLQGGGYTF. CDR3 bases: TGTGCTAGCAGTCTCCAAGGGGGAGGCTACACCTTC.

This sequence joins TRBV29-1 and TRBJ2-7, with D possibly matching TRBD2 (5 bases). This CDR3 comprises 14 residues. The germline gives CDR1 SQVTM, CDR2 ANQGSEA. Trimming removed 6 bases at V and 5 bases at J, with 20 bases between. CDR3 DNA: TGCAGCGTCACGAGGGCCGGGCCTCGCAACGAGCAGTACTTC. Its translation is CSVTRAGPRNEQYF.